The 3 T cell receptor beta chains presented below share a single source sample, sequenced in a study of blood T cell repertoires in COVID-19. Profiled with immunoSEQ multiplex PCR; TCRdb holds only in-frame clones, not every one. The sample yields some 400,000 clones, approximately 89% seen once. Material for sequencing was peripheral blood. All receptors come from a woman in her fifties or sixties with COVID-19, enrolled during active disease.

The CDR3 nucleotides are TGTGCCAGCAGGGGACAGAACTATGGCTACACCTTC. It yields the protein CASRGQNYGYTF. This chain joins TRBV12-3 or TRBV12-4 and TRBJ1-2; TRBD1 aligns across 7 bases. CDR3 length: 12 residues. Trimming took 6 bases from V and 2 from J; bases not matched to a gene: 0.

The rearrangement joins TRBV6-5 to TRBJ1-1; D is unresolved. Per the germline V gene, CDR1 is MNHEY and CDR2 is SVGAGI. This CDR3 is built from 12 residues. V was trimmed by 6 bases and J by 2 bases, leaving 7 bases between them. In DNA, the CDR3 is TGTGCCAGCAGAAACAGCAACACTGAAGCTTTCTTT. It translates to CASRNSNTEAFF.

This clone showed up just once. The rearrangement links TRBV28 to TRBJ2-1; 9 bases are shared with TRBD2. V shed 5 bases, J shed 6 bases, and the junction held 11 bases outside the gene matches. Germline V lookup: CDR1 MDHEN, CDR2 SYDVKM. This CDR3 has 16 amino acids. This chain's CDR3 is CASSPVGGGGVNEQFF. The CDR3 nucleotides read TGTGCCAGCAGTCCCGTCGGGGGCGGGGGGGTCAATGAGCAGTTCTTC.